Presented here are 5 T cell receptor beta chains from one specimen sequenced in a study of beta chain features in type 1 diabetes. What was sequenced were expressed TCRB transcripts, since all of the isolated RNA had been reverse transcribed. Profiling relied on immunoSEQ multiplex PCR, and the TCRdb table lists in-frame clones only, not all of them. The sample shows approximately 380,000 clones, approximately 16% of them seen only once. The sequenced material came from naive CD4+ T cells from blood. These receptors were collected from a woman aged 18-29 years in good health.

This rearrangement joins TRBV5-1 to TRBJ2-2; tentative D call: TRBD2 (5 bases). V was cut by 0 bases and J by 4 bases, with 13 bases left in between. This CDR3 contains 16 residues. The germline V gene encodes CDR1 SGHRS and CDR2 YFSETQ. The CDR3, as DNA: TGCGCCAGCAGCTTGGCTGGTGGGAGAGGCACCGGGGAGCTGTTTTTT. Its protein is CASSLAGGRGTGELFF. The whole variable domain, remainder taken from reference TRBV5-1 and TRBJ2-2, is KAGVTQTPRYLIKTRGQQVTLSCSPISGHRSVSWYQQTPGQGLQFLFEYFSETQRNKGNFPGRFSGRQFSNSRSEMNVSTLELGDSALYLCASSLAGGRGTGELFFGEGSRLTVL.

The gene calls are TRBV19 and TRBJ1-1; D ambiguous. The CDR3 loop spans 12 amino acids. With 9 bases removed from V and 4 bases from J, the gap between germline ends came to 12 bases. Germline V gene lookup returns CDR1 LNHDA and CDR2 SQIVND (reference sequence). CDR3 sequence: CASANGGTEAFF. The CDR3 DNA is TGTGCCAGCGCGAACGGAGGCACTGAAGCTTTCTTT.

In regard to this clone: The same CDR3 arises from other DNA sequences in this sample as well. The chain joins TRBV9 to TRBJ2-1; 11 nucleotides agree with TRBD2. CDR1 and CDR2 from the germline V gene are SGDLS and YYNGEE. V shed 0 bases, J shed 4 bases, and the junction held 0 bases outside the gene matches. The CDR3 extends over 15 amino acids. CDR3 in DNA: TGTGCCAGCAGCGTAGGGACTAGCGGGTACAATGAGCAGTTCTTC. It translates to CASSVGTSGYNEQFF.

This clone came up a few times. The CDR3 region is CASSQTGDEAFF. The CDR3 DNA reads as TGTGCCAGCTCGCAGACAGGGGATGAAGCTTTCTTT. The rearrangement links TRBV18 to TRBJ1-1, with 8 bases lining up with TRBD1. The CDR3 has 12 amino acids. Trimming took 6 bases from V and 7 from J; bases not matched to a gene: 4. CDR1 and CDR2 (germline): KGHSH, LQKENI.

J is TRBJ2-5 and V is TRBV7-2; 8 nucleotides match TRBD1. The CDR3 loop spans 17 amino acids. J was trimmed by 5 bases and V by 4 bases; bases with no gene match: 15. CDR1 is SGHTA, CDR2 FQGNSA, per germline. The CDR3 is CASSSNRGGRGLETQYF. CDR3 DNA sequence: TGTGCCAGCAGCTCGAACCGGGGTGGCAGGGGGCTTGAGACCCAGTACTTC.